Reported below is one T cell receptor beta chain. Its specificity is not known. The data were obtained in a study of blood T cells in healthy people across ages. Using a J-beta primer mix together with a sample-barcoded 5' primer, a second PCR was run for roughly 6 to 12 cycles. TCRdb re-derived calls from the 5' RACE reads in MiXCR, one entry per CDR3 protein. The table has about 1.4 million distinct CDR3 sequences, roughly 60% seen once. Regarding the study as a whole: Both higher diversity and more naive CD4+ cells marked long-lived donors when set against aged donors.

The receptor comes from a man aged 18 to 35 in good health. The sample consisted of blood.

CDR3 coding DNA: TGTGCCAGCAGCTTCCAGGGGACTGGCTACACCTTC. Translating gives CASSFQGTGYTF. V usage is TRBV11-2 and J usage is TRBJ1-2; tentatively, D is TRBD1 (6 bases). The CDR3 has 12 residues. Trimming left V 3 bases short and J 7 bases short, with 9 bases between. Germline CDR1 reads SGHAT; CDR2 reads FQNNGV.